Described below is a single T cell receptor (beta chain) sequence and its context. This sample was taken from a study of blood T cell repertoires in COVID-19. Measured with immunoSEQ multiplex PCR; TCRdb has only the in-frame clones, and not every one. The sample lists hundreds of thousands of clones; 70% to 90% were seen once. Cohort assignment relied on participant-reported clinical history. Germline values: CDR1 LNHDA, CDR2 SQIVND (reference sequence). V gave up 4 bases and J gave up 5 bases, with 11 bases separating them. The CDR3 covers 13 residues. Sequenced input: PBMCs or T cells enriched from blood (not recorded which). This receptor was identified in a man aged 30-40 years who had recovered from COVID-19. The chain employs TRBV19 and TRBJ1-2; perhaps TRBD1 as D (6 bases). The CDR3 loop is CASSSIQGYGYTF. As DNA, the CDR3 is TGTGCCAGTAGTAGTATACAGGGATATGGCTACACCTTC.